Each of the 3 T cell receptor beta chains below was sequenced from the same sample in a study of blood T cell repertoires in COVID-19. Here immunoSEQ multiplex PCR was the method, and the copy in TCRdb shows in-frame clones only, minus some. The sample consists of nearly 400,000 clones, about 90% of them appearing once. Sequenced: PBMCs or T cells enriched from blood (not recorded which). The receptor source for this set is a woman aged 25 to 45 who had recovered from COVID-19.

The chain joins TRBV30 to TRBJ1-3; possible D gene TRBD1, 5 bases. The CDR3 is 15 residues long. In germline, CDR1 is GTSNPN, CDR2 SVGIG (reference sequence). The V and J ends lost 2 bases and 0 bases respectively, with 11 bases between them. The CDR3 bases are TGTGCCTGGAGTTACAGGTCGTACTCTGGAAACACCATATATTTT. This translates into CAWSYRSYSGNTIYF.

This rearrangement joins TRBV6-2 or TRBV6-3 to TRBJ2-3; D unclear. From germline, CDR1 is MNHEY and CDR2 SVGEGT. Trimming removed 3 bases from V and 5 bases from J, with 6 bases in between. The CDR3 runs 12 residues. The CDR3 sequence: CASSYLGDTQYF. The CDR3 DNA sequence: TGTGCCAGCAGTTATCTAGGAGATACGCAGTATTTT.

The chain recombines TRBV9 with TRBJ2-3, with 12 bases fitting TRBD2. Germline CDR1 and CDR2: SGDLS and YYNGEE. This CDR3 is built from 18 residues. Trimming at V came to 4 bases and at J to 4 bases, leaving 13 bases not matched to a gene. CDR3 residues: CASSPTFRPSGRADTQYF. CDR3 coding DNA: TGTGCCAGCAGCCCCACCTTTCGGCCTAGCGGGAGGGCAGATACGCAGTATTTT.